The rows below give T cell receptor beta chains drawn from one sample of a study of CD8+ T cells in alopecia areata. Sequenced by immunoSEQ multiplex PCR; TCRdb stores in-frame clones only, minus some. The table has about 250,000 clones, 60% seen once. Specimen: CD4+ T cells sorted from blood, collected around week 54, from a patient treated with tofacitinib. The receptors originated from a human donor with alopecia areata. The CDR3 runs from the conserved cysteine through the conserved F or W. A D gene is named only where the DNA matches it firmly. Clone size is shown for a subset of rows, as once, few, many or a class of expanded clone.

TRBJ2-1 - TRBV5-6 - TGTGCCAGCAGTTCGCAGCTCAATGAGCAGTTCTTC CASSSQLNEQFF
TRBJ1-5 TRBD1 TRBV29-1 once TGCAGCGCCCAGGGGGCTAATCAGCCCCAGCATTTT CSAQGANQPQHF
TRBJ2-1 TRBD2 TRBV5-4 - TGTGCCAGCAGCTCTAGCGGGGGGGCACAAGAGCAGTTCTTC CASSSSGGAQEQFF
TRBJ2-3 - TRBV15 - TGTGCCACCAGCAGAGATCGGAGTGGCAGCACAGATACGCAGTATTTT CATSRDRSGSTDTQYF
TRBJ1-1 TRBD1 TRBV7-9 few TGTGCCAGCAGCTTTCTGACAGGGGGGAACACTGAAGCTTTCTTT CASSFLTGGNTEAFF
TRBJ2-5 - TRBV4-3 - TGCGCCAGCAGCCAAGTGCTGGAGGGGGCCGTGGAGACCCAGTACTTC CASSQVLEGAVETQYF
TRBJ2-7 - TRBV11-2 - TGTGCCAGCAGCTTAGCGGCTAACGAGCAGTACTTC CASSLAANEQYF
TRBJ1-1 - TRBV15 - TGTGCCACTACCAATCTGAACACTGAAGCTTTCTTT CATTNLNTEAFF
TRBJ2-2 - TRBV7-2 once TGTGCCAGCAGCTTAGCGCTCCCTGTCGGGGAGCTGTTTTTT CASSLALPVGELFF
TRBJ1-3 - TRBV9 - TGTGCCAGCAGCGTAGGGGCAGTTGGAAACACCATATATTTT CASSVGAVGNTIYF
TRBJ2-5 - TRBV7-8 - TGTGCCAGCGCTGGGGTCCGGGGGGAGACCCAGTACTTC CASAGVRGETQYF
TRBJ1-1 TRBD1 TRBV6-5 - TGTGCCAGCACTCCCACACAGGGGATCACTGAAGCTTTCTTT CASTPTQGITEAFF
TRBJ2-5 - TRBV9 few TGTGCCAGCAGCTCACTCCCTCGGACAGACAATCGGGAGACCCAGTACTTC CASSSLPRTDNRETQYF
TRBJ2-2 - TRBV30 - TGTGCCTGGAGTGGGAGGGGACAGCTCACCGGGGAGCTGTTTTTT CAWSGRGQLTGELFF
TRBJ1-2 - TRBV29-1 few TGCAGCGTTCGCCAGGGACTGTTTGGCTACACCTTC CSVRQGLFGYTF
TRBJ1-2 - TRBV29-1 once TGCAGCGTTGAAGGTGGCCAGGGGTTCTATGGCTACACCTTC CSVEGGQGFYGYTF
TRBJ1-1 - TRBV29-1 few TGCAGCGTCGGAGGGGGTATGAACACTGAAGCTTTCTTT CSVGGGMNTEAFF
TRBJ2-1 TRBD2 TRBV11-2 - TGTGCCAGCAGCTTAGGGGCGGGGGGGCCCTACAATGAGCAGTTCTTC CASSLGAGGPYNEQFF
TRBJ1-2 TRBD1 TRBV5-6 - TGTGCCAGCAGCTTGATGGGACAGCCAGGCCGTGGCTACACCTTC CASSLMGQPGRGYTF
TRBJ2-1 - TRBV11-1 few TGTGCCAGCAGCCGGGGCCACGGGGGGCTGAGCAATGAGCAGTTCTTC CASSRGHGGLSNEQFF
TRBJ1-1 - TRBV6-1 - TGTGCCAGCAGTGTGGTAGCCCTTAACACTGAAGCTTTCTTT CASSVVALNTEAFF
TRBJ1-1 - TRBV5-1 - TGCGCCAGCAGCCCCGTACTGAACACTGAAGCTTTCTTT CASSPVLNTEAFF
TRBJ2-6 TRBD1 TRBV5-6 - TGTGCCAGCAGCGTAGAACGGAGGACAGGGGCCTTCAACGTCCTGACTTTC CASSVERRTGAFNVLTF
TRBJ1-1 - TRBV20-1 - TGCAGTGCTAGAAATGGGTTTGGAGCTTTCTTT CSARNGFGAFF
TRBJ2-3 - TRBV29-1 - TGCAGCGTTGAGTGGGACCCCCAGGGTACGCAGTATTTT CSVEWDPQGTQYF
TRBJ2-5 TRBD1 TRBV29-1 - TGCAGCGTCGCAACAGGGGTGGTGGAGACCCAGTACTTC CSVATGVVETQYF
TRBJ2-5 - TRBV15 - TGTGCCACCAGCAGAGACCCCCCAGAGACCCAGTACTTC CATSRDPPETQYF
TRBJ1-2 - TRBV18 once TGTGCCAGCTCACCAAATGTCTATGGCTACACCTTC CASSPNVYGYTF
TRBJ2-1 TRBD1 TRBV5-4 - TGTGCCAGCAGCTCCCAGGGGGTACTTAATGAGCAGTTCTTC CASSSQGVLNEQFF
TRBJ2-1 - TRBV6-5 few TGTGCCAGCAGTAGCCTCGGCTCCTACAATGAGCAGTTCTTC CASSSLGSYNEQFF
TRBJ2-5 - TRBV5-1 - TGCGCCAGCAGCTTTGGTTTAGGCCAGGAGACCCAGTACTTC CASSFGLGQETQYF
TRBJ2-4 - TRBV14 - TGTGCCAGCAGCCAAGTTTGGCTTGAGGACATTCAGTACTTC CASSQVWLEDIQYF
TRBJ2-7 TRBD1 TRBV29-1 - TGCAGCGTTGAAGGGGACAGGGCGTACGAGCAGTACTTC CSVEGDRAYEQYF
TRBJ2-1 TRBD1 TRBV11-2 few TGTGCCAGCAGCCTGCTCGGGACAGCCGTTGGGGATGAGCAGTTCTTC CASSLLGTAVGDEQFF
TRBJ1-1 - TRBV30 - TGTGCCTGGAGTCAACTCCTTCATACTGAAGCTTTCTTT CAWSQLLHTEAFF
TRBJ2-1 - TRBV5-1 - TGCGCCAGCAGCTTGGATGGACTATCCTACAATGAGCAGTTCTTC CASSLDGLSYNEQFF